The 26 T cell receptor beta chains below all came from one sample that was sequenced in a study of blood T cell repertoires in COVID-19. Repertoires were generated with immunoSEQ multiplex PCR, while TCRdb's copy carries only in-frame clones and drops some. This table holds 130,000 to 150,000 clones, more than 75% found once. Sequenced material: PBMCs or T cells enriched from blood (not recorded which). The receptors were sampled from a man aged 60 to 75 who had recovered from COVID-19.

As concerns this clone: Other nucleotide sequences in the sample specify the same CDR3. The CDR3 loop is CASSVSGGNNEQFF. The DNA for the CDR3 is TGTGCCAGCAGCGTAAGCGGCGGCAACAATGAGCAGTTCTTC. V usage is TRBV9 and J usage is TRBJ2-1, with D tentatively TRBD2 (5 bases). The length of the CDR3 is 14 residues. Germline-derived CDR1 and CDR2 are SGDLS and YYNGEE. The V and J ends lost 1 base and 5 bases respectively, with 10 bases between them.

This chain links TRBV30 with TRBJ1-5, with D maybe TRBD1 (5 bases). Looked up from germline, CDR1 is GTSNPN and CDR2 is SVGIG (reference sequence). The CDR3 consists of 13 residues. V dropped 3 bases and J dropped 5 bases, with 11 bases sitting between them. Written as DNA, the CDR3 is TGTGCCTGGAGGGTCAGGGTCGATCAGCCCCAGCATTTT. It yields the protein CAWRVRVDQPQHF.

The rearrangement uses TRBV28 and TRBJ2-1; maybe TRBD2 (5 bases). Germline CDR1 MDHEN, CDR2 SYDVKM. V dropped 5 bases and J dropped 10 bases, with 15 bases sitting between them. CDR3 length equals 13 residues. The DNA of the CDR3 is TGTGCCAGCAGTGGCCCCGATACGGGGGAGCAGTTCTTC. Protein: CASSGPDTGEQFF.

This clone was recorded only once. Other DNA sequences in the sample encode the same CDR3. The rearrangement uses TRBV28 and TRBJ1-2, with D maybe TRBD1 (6 bases). Per the germline V gene, CDR1 is MDHEN and CDR2 is SYDVKM. V dropped 1 base and J dropped 5 bases, with 8 bases sitting between them. The CDR3 sequence is 13 residues long. This CDR3 is CASSLLGGYGYTF. DNA of the CDR3: TGTGCCAGCAGTTTATTAGGGGGATATGGCTACACCTTC.

The CDR3 region is CASSLMRTSGETQYF. The CDR3 nucleotides are TGTGCCAGCAGCTTAATGAGGACTAGCGGAGAGACCCAGTACTTC. V gene TRBV11-2 combines with J gene TRBJ2-5, with TRBD2 matching over 10 bases. Trimming cost V 2 bases and J 4 bases; bases outside gene matches: 4. Looked up from germline, CDR1 is SGHAT and CDR2 is FQNNGV. This CDR3 region has 15 residues.

The chain links TRBV7-9 to TRBJ2-3, with D possibly being TRBD1 (6 bases). Trimming pared 5 bases from V and 4 bases from J, leaving 13 bases between. The germline V gene has CDR1 SEHNR and CDR2 FQNEAQ (reference sequence). The CDR3 sequence is 14 residues long. The CDR3 DNA is TGTGCCAGCAGCGGGGCGGACAGCGCAGATACGCAGTATTTT. The encoded protein is CASSGADSADTQYF. The full variable domain, completed using reference TRBV7-9 and TRBJ2-3, is DTGVSQNPRHKITKRGQNVTFRCDPISEHNRLYWYRQTLGQGPEFLTYFQNEAQLEKSRLLSDRFSAERPKGSFSTLEIQRTEQGDSAMYLCASSGADSADTQYFGPGTRLTVL.

The rearrangement uses TRBV19 and TRBJ1-4, with TRBD1 matching over 9 bases. V lost 7 bases and J lost 5; bases outside the gene matches: 5. Germline CDR1 is LNHDA and CDR2 is SQIVND (reference sequence). The CDR3 totals 14 residues. Written as DNA, the CDR3 is TGTGCCAGTACCCACAGGGGGCACAATGAAAAACTGTTTTTT. Translated, it gives CASTHRGHNEKLFF.

The chain joins TRBV9 to TRBJ2-3; no reliable D call. V was trimmed by 0 bases and J by 6 bases, leaving 8 bases between them. The CDR3 runs 13 residues. Germline V gene lookup returns CDR1 SGDLS and CDR2 YYNGEE. The CDR3 DNA follows: TGTGCCAGCAGCGTAGCAGGCTTTGATACGCAGTATTTT. This gives the protein CASSVAGFDTQYF.

The CDR3 protein is CASSPPGTGLYEQYF. In DNA, the CDR3 is TGTGCCAGCAGCCCTCCCGGGACAGGGCTCTACGAGCAGTACTTC. This rearrangement joins TRBV11-2 to TRBJ2-7, with 9 bases identical to TRBD1. CDR3 length equals 15 residues. In germline, CDR1 is SGHAT, CDR2 FQNNGV. The ends lost 5 bases at V and 3 bases at J; junction bases unmatched: 8.

This clone was counted between two and nine times. The chain has TRBV5-5 and TRBJ2-4, with a possible D match to TRBD2 (5 bases). V was cut by 2 bases and J by 8 bases, with 20 bases left in between. The CDR3 runs 16 residues. The germline V gene has CDR1 SGHKS and CDR2 YYEKEE (reference sequence). CDR3: CASSFLTARGSHIQYF. In DNA form, the CDR3 reads TGTGCCAGCAGCTTCCTTACGGCCCGTGGGAGTCACATTCAGTACTTC.

This sequence joins TRBV4-2 and TRBJ1-2; 10 nucleotides match TRBD1. Looked up from germline, CDR1 is LGHNA and CDR2 is YNFKEQ. This CDR3 is built from 16 residues. The V and J ends lost 4 bases and 4 bases, in that order; junction bases with no gene match: 9. This chain's CDR3 is CASSLNQGQGRYGYTF. CDR3 sequence (DNA): TGTGCCAGCAGCCTAAACCAGGGACAGGGGCGCTATGGCTACACCTTC.

The genes are TRBV7-8 and TRBJ2-1; D gene uncertain. This CDR3 is 11 amino acids long. The germline V gene encodes CDR1 SGHVS and CDR2 FQNEAQ. V was trimmed by 1 base and J by 9 bases, leaving 4 bases between them. CDR3 nucleotide sequence: TGTGCCAGCAGCTTAGAGCGTGAGCAGTTCTTC. It codes for CASSLEREQFF.

This clone was seen a handful of times. The J gene is TRBJ2-7, the V gene TRBV10-3; 10 nucleotides match TRBD1. Germline CDR1 ENHRY, CDR2 SYGVKD. This CDR3 region has 16 residues. V trimming: 6 bases; J trimming: 1 base; junction bases outside the gene matches: 9. The CDR3 loop reads CAISLTGGPYSYEQYF. In DNA form, the CDR3 reads TGTGCCATCAGCCTGACAGGGGGCCCCTATTCCTACGAGCAGTACTTC.

The rearrangement joins TRBV2 to TRBJ2-3; 7 bases align to TRBD2. Per the germline V gene, CDR1 is SNHLY and CDR2 is FYNNEI. The CDR3 spans 13 residues. With 11 bases clipped from V and 1 base from J, the junction kept 6 bases outside the gene matches. In nucleotides, the CDR3 is TGTGCCTTCCAGCGGGGAGGCACAGATACGCAGTATTTT. Translating gives CAFQRGGTDTQYF.

The chain couples TRBV30 to TRBJ2-7; D is uncertain. The ends were cut back, 5 bases at V and 6 bases at J, with 17 bases in the middle. Looked up from germline, CDR1 is GTSNPN and CDR2 is SVGIG (reference sequence). This CDR3 has 13 residues. CDR3 region: CAWAPRLVTEQYF. The DNA for the CDR3 is TGTGCCTGGGCCCCTCGGTTAGTTACCGAGCAGTACTTC.

This chain links TRBV2 with TRBJ1-2, with D perhaps matching TRBD1 (6 bases). V was cut by 6 bases and J by 6 bases, with 17 bases left in between. Germline CDR1 is SNHLY and CDR2 is FYNNEI. This CDR3 is 14 amino acids long. The CDR3 nucleotides read TGTGCCAGCAGCGAGCGACTACAGGGCCATGGCTACACCTTC. It encodes CASSERLQGHGYTF.

The chain combines TRBV7-2 with TRBJ2-7; 9 bases line up with TRBD2. The J segment lost 7 bases and the V segment lost 0 bases, leaving 7 bases of the junction unmatched. The CDR3 sequence is 15 residues long. Germline V gene data show CDR1 as SGHTA and CDR2 as FQGNSA. The chain's CDR3 is CASSLARLAGQEQYF. CDR3 bases: TGTGCCAGCAGCTTAGCGAGGCTAGCGGGACAAGAGCAGTACTTC. The whole variable domain, remainder taken from reference TRBV7-2 and TRBJ2-7, is GAGVSQSPSNKVTEKGKDVELRCDPISGHTALYWYRQSLGQGLEFLIYFQGNSAPDKSGLPSDRFSAERTGGSVSTLTIQRTQQEDSAVYLCASSLARLAGQEQYFGPGTRLTVT.

The V and J genes are TRBV9 and TRBJ2-1, with 9 positions matching TRBD2. Trimming cost V 4 bases and J 1 base; bases outside gene matches: 6. The length of the CDR3 is 16 residues. Looked up from germline, CDR1 is SGDLS and CDR2 is YYNGEE. The CDR3 region is CASSPSSGRSYNEQFF. The CDR3, as DNA: TGTGCCAGCAGCCCGTCCAGCGGGAGGTCCTACAATGAGCAGTTCTTC.

The chain uses TRBV19 and TRBJ1-5; no firm D call. V lost 5 bases to trimming and J lost 3 bases, with 5 bases between them. The CDR3 runs 12 residues. The V gene's germline CDR1 is LNHDA and CDR2 SQIVND (reference sequence). CDR3: CASSLLNQPQHF. The DNA for the CDR3 is TGTGCCAGTAGTCTTCTCAATCAGCCCCAGCATTTT.

CDR3 DNA: TGTGCCAGCAGCTATCAGGGGGCGGATACGCAGTATTTT. Its protein is CASSYQGADTQYF. The chain links TRBV5-4 to TRBJ2-3; TRBD1 agrees at 8 bases. The CDR3 is 13 residues long. J gave up 6 bases and V 3 bases, and 3 bases lay outside the gene matches. Germline CDR1 reads SGHNT; CDR2 reads YYREEE (reference sequence).

The J gene is TRBJ1-3, the V gene TRBV29-1; TRBD1 might be the D (5 bases). The CDR3 runs to 19 residues. CDR1 is SQVTM and CDR2 is ANQGSEA in the germline V gene. Trimming shortened V by 3 bases and J by 0 bases, and 24 bases separated the two germline ends. This chain's CDR3 is CSVDLPGLQRVLSGNTIYF. The CDR3, as DNA: TGCAGCGTTGACCTCCCGGGACTTCAGAGGGTCCTCTCTGGAAACACCATATATTTT.

The gene calls are TRBV7-8 and TRBJ2-7, with TRBD2 as a possible D gene (6 bases). Germline loops: CDR1 SGHVS, CDR2 FQNEAQ. The CDR3 has 14 amino acids. V lost 5 bases, J lost 3 bases, and 14 bases lay in between. The CDR3 sequence is CASSPRPGVYEQYF. The DNA of the CDR3 is TGTGCCAGCAGCCCGCGCCCGGGAGTCTACGAGCAGTACTTC.

This clone occurred a few times. The chain joins TRBV19 to TRBJ2-1; TRBD2 aligns across 14 bases. The V gene end was trimmed by 0 bases and the J gene end by 13 bases; junction bases not matched to a gene: 5. Germline CDR1 LNHDA, CDR2 SQIVND (reference sequence). The length of the CDR3 is 15 residues. This CDR3 is CASSIDRTSGGPQFF. In nucleotides, the CDR3 is TGTGCCAGTAGTATAGATCGGACTAGCGGGGGGCCTCAGTTCTTC.

The rearrangement links TRBV28 to TRBJ2-6, with no clear D. In germline, CDR1 is MDHEN, CDR2 SYDVKM. With 1 base removed from V and 3 bases from J, the gap between germline ends came to 10 bases. CDR3 length: 16 amino acids. For the CDR3, the DNA is TGTGCCAGCAGTTTATCCGGGTCAATTGGGGCCAACGTCCTGACTTTC. Protein product: CASSLSGSIGANVLTF.

CDR3 coding DNA: TGTGCCAGCAGCTTGCTAGCGACGCCCACCGGGGAGCTGTTTTTT. Its translation is CASSLLATPTGELFF. The chain has TRBV5-5 and TRBJ2-2; possibly TRBD2 for D (6 bases). This CDR3 spans 15 amino acids. V lost 1 base, J lost 4 bases, and 11 bases lay in between. The germline gives CDR1 SGHKS, CDR2 YYEKEE (reference sequence).

The rearrangement links TRBV27 to TRBJ2-7, with TRBD2 matching over 8 bases. The CDR3 contains 14 residues. Looked up from germline, CDR1 is MNHEY and CDR2 is SMNVEV (reference sequence). Trimming at V came to 0 bases and at J to 5 bases, leaving 3 bases not matched to a gene. Here the CDR3 reads CASSLSLAGNEQYF. The CDR3 DNA follows: TGTGCCAGCAGTTTATCCTTAGCGGGGAACGAGCAGTACTTC.